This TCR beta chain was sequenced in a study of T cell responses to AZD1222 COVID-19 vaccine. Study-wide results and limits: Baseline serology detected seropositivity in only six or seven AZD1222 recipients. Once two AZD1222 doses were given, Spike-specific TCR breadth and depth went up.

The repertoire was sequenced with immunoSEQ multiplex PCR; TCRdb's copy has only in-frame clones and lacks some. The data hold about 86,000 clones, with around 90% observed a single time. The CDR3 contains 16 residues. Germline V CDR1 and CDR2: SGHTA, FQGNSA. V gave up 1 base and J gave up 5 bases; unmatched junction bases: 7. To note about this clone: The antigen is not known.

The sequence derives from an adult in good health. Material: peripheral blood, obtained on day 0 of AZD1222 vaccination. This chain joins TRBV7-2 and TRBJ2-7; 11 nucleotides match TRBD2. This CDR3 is CASSLGGSGGANEQYF. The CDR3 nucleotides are TGTGCCAGCAGCTTAGGAGGTAGCGGGGGGGCTAACGAGCAGTACTTC.